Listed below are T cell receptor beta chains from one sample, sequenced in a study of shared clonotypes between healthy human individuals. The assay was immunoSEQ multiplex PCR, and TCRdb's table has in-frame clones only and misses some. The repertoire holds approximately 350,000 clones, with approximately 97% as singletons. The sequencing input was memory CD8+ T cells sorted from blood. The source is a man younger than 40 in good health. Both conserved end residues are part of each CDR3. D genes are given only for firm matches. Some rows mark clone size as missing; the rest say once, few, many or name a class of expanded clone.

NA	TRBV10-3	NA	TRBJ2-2	TGTGCCATCAGTGCCTTACAGGTAGCCGGGGAGCTGTTTTTT	CAISALQVAGELFF
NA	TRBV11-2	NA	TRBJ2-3	TGTGCCAGCAGATTTCTAGGAGGGGGGCAGTATTTT	CASRFLGGGQYF
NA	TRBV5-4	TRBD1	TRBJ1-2	TGTGCCAGCAGCTTACAGGGGGCGGGGGGCTACACCTTC	CASSLQGAGGYTF
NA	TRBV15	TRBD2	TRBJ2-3	TGTGCCACCAGGCGGGAGTCAGATACGCAGTATTTT	CATRRESDTQYF
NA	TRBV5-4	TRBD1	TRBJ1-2	TGTGCCAGCAGCTCAGGCAGGGGGCGTTTTCTTGACTATGGCTACACCTTC	CASSSGRGRFLDYGYTF
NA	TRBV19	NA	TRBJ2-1	TGTGCCAGTAGTATAGATCCCAATAGCGGAAAGTCCTACAATGAGCAGTTCTTC	CASSIDPNSGKSYNEQFF
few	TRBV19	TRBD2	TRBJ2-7	TGTGCCAGTTCTAGCGGGAGAGCTTCCTACGAGCAGTACTTC	CASSSGRASYEQYF
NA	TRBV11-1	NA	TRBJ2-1	TGTGCCAGCAGCTTAGAGGGCTATTACTACAATGAGCAGTTCTTC	CASSLEGYYYNEQFF
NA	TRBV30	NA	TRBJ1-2	TGTGCCTGGACTGGGCAGGCTTACTATGGCTACACCTTC	CAWTGQAYYGYTF
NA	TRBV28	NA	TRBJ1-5	TGTGCCAGCTTTATTCGGAGTCAGCCCCAGCATTTT	CASFIRSQPQHF
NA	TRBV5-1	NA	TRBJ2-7	TGCGCCAGCAGCTTGGCTGCGGGGGAGCAGTACTTC	CASSLAAGEQYF
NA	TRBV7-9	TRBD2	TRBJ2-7	TGTGCCAGCAGCCCCCTACTAGCGGGACTCCCCCACGAGCAGTACTTC	CASSPLLAGLPHEQYF
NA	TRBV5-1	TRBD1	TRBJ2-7	TGCGCCAGCAGCTTTAGAGGGACAGGAGATTACGAGCAGTACTTC	CASSFRGTGDYEQYF
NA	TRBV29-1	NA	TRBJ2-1	TGCAGCGTTGATCACGGCTACAATGAGCAGTTCTTC	CSVDHGYNEQFF
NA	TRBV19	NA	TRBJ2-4	TGTGCCAGTAGTATCTTCGACGAGGGCAAAAACATTCAGTACTTC	CASSIFDEGKNIQYF
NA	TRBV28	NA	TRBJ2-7	TGTGCCAGCGCCCAGCGGAGCCACACGCTCAGCGACTTC	CASAQRSHTLSDF
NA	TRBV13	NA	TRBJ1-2	TGTGCCAGCAGCTCCTCTATAGGCTATGGCTACACCTTC	CASSSSIGYGYTF
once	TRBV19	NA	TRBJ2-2	TGTGCCAGTAGGGCCGCGAGGGGGGAGCTGTTTTTT	CASRAARGELFF
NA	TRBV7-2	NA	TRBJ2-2	TGTGCCAGCAGCTTAACTAGTTCGAACACCGGGGAGCTGTTTTTT	CASSLTSSNTGELFF
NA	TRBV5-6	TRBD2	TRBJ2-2	TGTGCCAGCAGCCATGGACTAGCGGGAGGCACCGGGGAGCTGTTTTTT	CASSHGLAGGTGELFF
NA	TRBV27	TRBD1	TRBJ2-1	TGTGCCAGCAGCCACCCGGACAGGGGACCCTACAATGAGCAGTTCTTC	CASSHPDRGPYNEQFF
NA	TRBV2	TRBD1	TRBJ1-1	TGTGCCAGCAGTGTAAGGGGGCAGGGGACTGAAGCTTTCTTT	CASSVRGQGTEAFF
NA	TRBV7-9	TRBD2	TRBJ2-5	TGTGCCAGCAGCTCGGCCAGCGGGAGGGGGTGGCAAGAGACCCAGTACTTC	CASSSASGRGWQETQYF
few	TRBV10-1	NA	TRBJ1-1	TGCGCCAGCAGTGGCCCTCCCGTAGACCCGAACACTGAAGCTTTCTTT	CASSGPPVDPNTEAFF
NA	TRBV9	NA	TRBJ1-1	TGTGCCAGCAGCGTAGGGCGTCATCGGGGCACTGAAGCTTTCTTT	CASSVGRHRGTEAFF
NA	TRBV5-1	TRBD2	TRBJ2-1	TGCGCCAGCAGCTTGAGAACGGGAGGGTACAATGAGCAGTTCTTC	CASSLRTGGYNEQFF
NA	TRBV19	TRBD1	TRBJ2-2	TGTGCCAGTAGTACAGGGGGCACCGGGGAGCTGTTTTTT	CASSTGGTGELFF
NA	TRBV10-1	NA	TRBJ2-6	TGCGCCAGCAGTCCAGTTTGGGGTTCTGGGGCCAACGTCCTGACTTTC	CASSPVWGSGANVLTF
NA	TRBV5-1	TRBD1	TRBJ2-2	TGCGCCAGCAGCAGTGACAGGGGCCTCCTCTTGGCCGGGGAGCTGTTTTTT	CASSSDRGLLLAGELFF
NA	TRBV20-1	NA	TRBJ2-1	TGCAGTGCCGGCTCCTACAATGAGCAGTTCTTC	CSAGSYNEQFF
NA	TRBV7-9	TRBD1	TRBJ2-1	TGTGCCAGCAGCTCACTGACAGGGGCTAACTACAATGAGCAGTTCTTC	CASSSLTGANYNEQFF
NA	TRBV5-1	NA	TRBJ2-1	TGCGCCAGCAGCTCCGCAGGGAATGAGCAGTTCTTC	CASSSAGNEQFF
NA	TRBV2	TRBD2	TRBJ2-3	TGTGCCAGCCGGAGAGAGGGACTAGCGGGAGGTACAGATACGCAGTATTTT	CASRREGLAGGTDTQYF
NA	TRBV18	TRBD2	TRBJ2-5	TGTGCCAGCTCCACCATAACTAGCGGGAGACAGACCCAGTACTTC	CASSTITSGRQTQYF
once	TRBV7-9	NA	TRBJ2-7	TGTGCCAGCAGCTTAGAAGGAAGGGGACTCCAATCCTACGAGCAGTACTTC	CASSLEGRGLQSYEQYF
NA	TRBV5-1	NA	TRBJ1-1	TGCGCCAGCAGCTCGACAGGGAACACTGAAGCTTTCTTT	CASSSTGNTEAFF
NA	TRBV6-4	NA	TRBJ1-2	TGTGCCAGCAGTGACCCGGGACACTATGGCTACACCTTC	CASSDPGHYGYTF